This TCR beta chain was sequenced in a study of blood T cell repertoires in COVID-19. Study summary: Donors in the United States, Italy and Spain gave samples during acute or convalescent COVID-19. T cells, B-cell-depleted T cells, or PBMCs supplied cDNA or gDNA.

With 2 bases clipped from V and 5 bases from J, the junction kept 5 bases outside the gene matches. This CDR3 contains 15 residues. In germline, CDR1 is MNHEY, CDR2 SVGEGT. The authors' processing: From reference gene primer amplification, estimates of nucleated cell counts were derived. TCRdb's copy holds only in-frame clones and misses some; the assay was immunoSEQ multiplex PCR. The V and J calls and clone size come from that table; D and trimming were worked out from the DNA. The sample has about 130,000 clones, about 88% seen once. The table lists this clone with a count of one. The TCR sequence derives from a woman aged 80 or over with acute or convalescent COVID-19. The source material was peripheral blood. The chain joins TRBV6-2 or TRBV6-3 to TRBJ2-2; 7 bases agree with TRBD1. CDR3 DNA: TGTGCCAGCAGTTACAGCTCGACAGGGACCGGGGAGCTGTTTTTT. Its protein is CASSYSSTGTGELFF.